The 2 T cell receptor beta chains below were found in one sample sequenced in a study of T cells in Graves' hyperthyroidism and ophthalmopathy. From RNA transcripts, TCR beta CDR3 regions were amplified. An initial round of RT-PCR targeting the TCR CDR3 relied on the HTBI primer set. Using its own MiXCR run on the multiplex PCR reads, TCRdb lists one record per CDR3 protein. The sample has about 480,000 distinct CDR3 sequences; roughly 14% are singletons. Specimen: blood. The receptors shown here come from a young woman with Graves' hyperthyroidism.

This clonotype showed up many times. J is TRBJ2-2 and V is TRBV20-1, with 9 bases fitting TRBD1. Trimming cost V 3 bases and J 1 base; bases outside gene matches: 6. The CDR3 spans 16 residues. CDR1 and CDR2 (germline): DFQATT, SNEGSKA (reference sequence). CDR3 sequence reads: CSASPPGQGNTGELFF. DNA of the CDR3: TGCAGTGCTAGTCCTCCGGGACAGGGGAACACCGGGGAGCTGTTTTTT.

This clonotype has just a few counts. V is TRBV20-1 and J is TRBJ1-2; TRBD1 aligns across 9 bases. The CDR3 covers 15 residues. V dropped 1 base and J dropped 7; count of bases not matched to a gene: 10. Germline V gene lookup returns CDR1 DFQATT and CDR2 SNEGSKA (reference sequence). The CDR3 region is CSARALPGTGSGYTF. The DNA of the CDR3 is TGCAGTGCTAGAGCCTTACCCGGGACAGGGAGTGGCTACACCTTC.